This T cell receptor beta chain was sequenced for a study of response to subunit inactivated influenza vaccine. TCRdb reprocessed the RT-PCR reads via MiXCR and lists one record per CDR3 protein. The sample contains about 780,000 distinct CDR3 sequences, less than 20% of which appear only once. V gave up 5 bases and J gave up 9 bases, with 14 bases separating them. This CDR3 is built from 13 residues. Germline CDR1 is MNHEY and CDR2 is SVGEGT. Study-wide results and caveats: There was a suggestion from the authors that each seasonal influenza vaccination recruits few new T cells.

This clonotype was seen ten or more times. What it binds is unknown. V gene TRBV6-2 or TRBV6-3 combines with J gene TRBJ2-1; D is undetermined. The source of this sequence is a man in his forties or fifties who received an inactivated influenza vaccine. This specimen was PBMCs from blood, taken more than 4 days after vaccination. The CDR3 spells CASSDFRSREQFF. The CDR3 region has the DNA TGTGCCAGCAGTGACTTCCGCAGCCGTGAGCAGTTCTTC.